This T cell receptor beta chain was sequenced during a study of PD-L1 blockade in urothelial cancer. Background on the study: T cells were recovered from blood samples at a median of approximately 150,000.

Study-wide points: At 3 weeks on treatment, tumor-associated clones expanded more with durable benefit.

This table comes from immunoSEQ multiplex PCR, and its TCRdb copy is limited to in-frame clones, with some not included. The sample has about 38,000 clones; 90% are singletons. In regard to this clone: The target antigen is unknown.

Germline V gene lookup returns CDR1 SGHRS and CDR2 YFSETQ. This CDR3 is built from 11 residues. Trimming removed 0 bases at V and 8 bases at J, with 4 bases between. Specimen: PBMCs, collected around atezolizumab (anti-PD-L1) treatment. The source of this sequence is a man in his sixties or seventies with urothelial cancer. V is TRBV5-1 and J is TRBJ2-3; D gene unclear. As DNA, the CDR3 is TGCGCCAGCAGCTTGGCGGGTACGCAGTATTTT. Protein sequence: CASSLAGTQYF.